This T cell receptor beta chain was sequenced during a study of post-analysis software for immune sequencing data. Study details: Recorded disease courses covered relapsing-remitting, secondary progressive and progressive-relapsing multiple sclerosis. Some patients had no subtype annotation.

TCR beta cDNA libraries included unique molecular identifiers. TCRdb redid the calling of the PCR reads with MiXCR, one entry per CDR3 protein. This table holds hundreds of thousands of distinct CDR3 sequences, about 38% found once. Note on this clonotype: Its antigen is as yet unknown.

J gave up 1 base and V 6 bases, and 9 bases lay outside the gene matches. Germline V gene data show CDR1 as MNHEY and CDR2 as SVGEGT. CDR3 length equals 15 residues. Overall study results and limits: F measure showed strong co-clustering of same-batch samples. TRBV5-6, TRBV5-1 and TRBV20-1 belonged to a set of a handful of TRBV segments that were more frequent in patients than controls. Those with multiple sclerosis, the patient group, showed significantly lower normalized Chao1 diversity than controls.

The sequence derives from a girl aged 5-17 years with multiple sclerosis. The rearrangement links TRBV6-2 or TRBV6-3 to TRBJ2-7; 7 bases agree with TRBD1. The sample comprised blood. For the CDR3, the DNA is TGTGCCAGCAGCCATTGGGACAGAGCATCCTACGAGCAGTACTTC. It codes for CASSHWDRASYEQYF.